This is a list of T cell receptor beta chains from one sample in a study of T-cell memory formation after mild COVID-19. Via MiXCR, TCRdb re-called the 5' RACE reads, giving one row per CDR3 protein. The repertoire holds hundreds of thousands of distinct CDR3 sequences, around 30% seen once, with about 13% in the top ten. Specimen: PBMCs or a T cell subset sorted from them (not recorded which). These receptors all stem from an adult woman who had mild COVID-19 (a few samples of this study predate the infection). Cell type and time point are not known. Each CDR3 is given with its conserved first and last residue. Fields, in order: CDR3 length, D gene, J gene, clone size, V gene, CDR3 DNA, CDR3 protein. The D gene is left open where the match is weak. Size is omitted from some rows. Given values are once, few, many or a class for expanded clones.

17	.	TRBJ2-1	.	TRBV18	TGTGCCAGCTCACTGCCCGGGGAGGCGCAAGGACGCAATGAGCAGTTCTTC	CASSLPGEAQGRNEQFF
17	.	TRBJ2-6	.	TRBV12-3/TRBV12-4	TGTGCCAGCAGTTTAGGGTGGACCAGCGCTGGGGCCAACGTCCTGACTTTC	CASSLGWTSAGANVLTF
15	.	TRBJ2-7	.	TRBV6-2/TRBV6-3	TGTGCCAGCAGTTATGGAGGCTTAAGCTCCTACGAGCAGTACTTC	CASSYGGLSSYEQYF
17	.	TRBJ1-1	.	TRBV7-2	TGTGCCAGCAGCTTACCGGATCAGGGTGTGCCCCTAGATGAAGCTTTCTTT	CASSLPDQGVPLDEAFF
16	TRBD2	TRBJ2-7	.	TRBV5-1	TGCGCCAGCAGCTTCACCTCCGGGACTAGCGCTAACGAGCAGTACTTC	CASSFTSGTSANEQYF
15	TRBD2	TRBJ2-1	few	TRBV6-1	TGTGCCAGCAGTGAACTAGCGGGGGACTACAATGAGCAGTTCTTC	CASSELAGDYNEQFF
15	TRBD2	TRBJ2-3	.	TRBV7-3	TGTGCCAGCAGCTCAAGCGGGGCCCTCACAGATACGCAGTATTTT	CASSSSGALTDTQYF
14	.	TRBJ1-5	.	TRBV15	TGTGCCACCAGCAGAGGACAGTCCAATCAGCCCCAGCATTTT	CATSRGQSNQPQHF
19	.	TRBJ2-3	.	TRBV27	TGTGCCAGCAGTTTATTACCCGGGGCGGGGGCGCGCTGGGCAGATACGCAGTATTTT	CASSLLPGAGARWADTQYF
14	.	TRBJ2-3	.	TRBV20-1	TGCAGTGCTAACCGGGACGGGCGCACAGATACGCAGTATTTT	CSANRDGRTDTQYF
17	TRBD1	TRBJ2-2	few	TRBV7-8	TGTGCCAGCAGCTTGATTGACAGGGGCCGGTACACCGGGGAGCTGTTTTTT	CASSLIDRGRYTGELFF
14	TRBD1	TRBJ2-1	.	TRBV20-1	TGCAGTGCTAGGACAGGGCTAGCCTACAATGAGCAGTTCTTC	CSARTGLAYNEQFF
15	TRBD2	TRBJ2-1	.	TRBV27	TGTGCCAGCAGTGCGGCTCTGACTAGCGGGGCTGAGCAGTTCTTC	CASSAALTSGAEQFF
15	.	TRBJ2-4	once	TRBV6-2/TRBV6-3	TGTGCCAGCACCCCGCGAAGGGGCGCCAAAAACATTCAGTACTTC	CASTPRRGAKNIQYF
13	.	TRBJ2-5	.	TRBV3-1	TGTGCCAGCAGCCAAGTCATCCAGGGGACCCAGTACTTC	CASSQVIQGTQYF
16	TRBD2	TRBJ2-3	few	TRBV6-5	TGTGCCAGCAGTTACTTTAGCGGGAGGACGGGAGATACGCAGTATTTT	CASSYFSGRTGDTQYF
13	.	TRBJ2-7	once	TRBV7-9	TGTGCCAGCAGCCCCGGGGTCTACTACGAGCAGTACTTC	CASSPGVYYEQYF
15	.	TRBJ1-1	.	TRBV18	TGTGCCAGCTCACCCGTCGAAAGGGGCGCTTGGGGAGCTTTCTTT	CASSPVERGAWGAFF
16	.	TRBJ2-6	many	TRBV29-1	TGCAGCGTAAGGGGTGTATCAGGCTCTTGGGCCAACGTCCTGACTTTC	CSVRGVSGSWANVLTF
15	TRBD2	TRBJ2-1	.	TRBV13	TGTGCCAGCAGCTTGCTAGCGGGGGCTGACAATGAGCAGTTCTTC	CASSLLAGADNEQFF
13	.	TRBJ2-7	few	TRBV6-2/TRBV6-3	TGTGCCAGCACGGGGCCCCCTCGCTACGAGCAGTACTTC	CASTGPPRYEQYF
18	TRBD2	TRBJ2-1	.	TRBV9	TGTGCCAGCAGCGACGGGGCCATCGGCGGGGGGGGCCTCAATGAGCAGTTCTTC	CASSDGAIGGGGLNEQFF
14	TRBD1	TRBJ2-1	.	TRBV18	TGTGCCAGCTCACCAGGACAGGGGGTCAATGAGCAGTTCTTC	CASSPGQGVNEQFF
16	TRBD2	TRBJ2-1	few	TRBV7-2	TGTGCCAGCAGCTTAGTGCTAGCGGGAGGGCGCGATGAGCAGTTCTTC	CASSLVLAGGRDEQFF
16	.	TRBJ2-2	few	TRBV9	TGTGCCAGCAGCGTAAGGTCAGGGTCTGTAGCCGGGGAGCTGTTTTTT	CASSVRSGSVAGELFF
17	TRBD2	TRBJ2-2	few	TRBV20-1	TGCAGTGCTAGAGTGGTAGCGGGAGGGCCGAGGACCGGGGAGCTGTTTTTT	CSARVVAGGPRTGELFF